This entry lists 10 T cell receptor beta chains sequenced from one sample in a study of T cell changes during pregnancy in multiple sclerosis. The assay was immunoSEQ multiplex PCR, and TCRdb's table has in-frame clones only and misses some. The sample consists of roughly 42,000 clones, about 91% of them appearing once. Sample: CD4+ T cells from peripheral blood mononuclear cells, taken before pregnancy. These receptors originate from a female donor with multiple sclerosis, enrolled in a pregnancy study.

The chain is built from TRBV5-4 and TRBJ2-3, with 10 bases aligning to TRBD1. The CDR3 has 16 residues. Germline values: CDR1 SGHNT, CDR2 YYREEE (reference sequence). With 1 base clipped from V and 7 bases from J, the junction kept 9 bases outside the gene matches. CDR3 amino acids: CASSLPGTGARNTQYF. The CDR3 nucleotides read TGTGCCAGCAGCTTGCCCGGGACAGGGGCTCGGAATACGCAGTATTTT.

J is TRBJ2-7 and V is TRBV5-4, with a tentative D call TRBD1 (6 bases). This CDR3 has 14 amino acids. Germline assignment: CDR1 SGHNT and CDR2 YYREEE (reference sequence). The V and J ends lost 0 bases and 7 bases respectively, with 14 bases between them. The DNA for the CDR3 is TGTGCCAGCAGCTTGGAGGGCAGGGGCGAGGAGCAGTACTTC. It codes for CASSLEGRGEEQYF.

The count of this clone is one. V usage is TRBV10-3 and J usage is TRBJ1-4; D call uncertain. The CDR3 extends over 15 amino acids. Between the trimmed V and J ends, which lost 4 bases and 8 bases, there was a span of 17 bases. Germline assignment: CDR1 ENHRY and CDR2 SYGVKD. The CDR3 spells CAISVGLVGGEKLFF. The CDR3 DNA follows: TGTGCCATCAGTGTTGGGTTGGTAGGAGGGGAAAAACTGTTTTTT.

This clone was counted once. This rearrangement joins TRBV18 to TRBJ2-5; 14 nucleotides line up with TRBD2. The junction had 3 bases not matched to a gene; V was cut back by 3 bases and J by 3 bases. The CDR3 covers 16 residues. CDR1 and CDR2 (germline): KGHSH, LQKENI. The DNA for the CDR3 is TGTGCCAGCTCACCCCTGGGACTAGCGGGGGAAGAGACCCAGTACTTC. This encodes CASSPLGLAGEETQYF.

V and J are TRBV7-3 and TRBJ2-5; D not certain. The ends were cut back, 1 base at V and 4 bases at J, with 10 bases in the middle. This CDR3 has 14 residues. Germline-derived CDR1 and CDR2 are SGHTA and FQGTGA. The CDR3 sequence is CASSLRGVGETQYF. CDR3 nucleotides: TGTGCCAGCAGCTTAAGAGGAGTGGGAGAGACCCAGTACTTC.

V usage is TRBV7-2 and J usage is TRBJ1-2, with D unclear. CDR1 and CDR2 (germline): SGHTA, FQGNSA. The CDR3 extends over 15 amino acids. Trimming shortened V by 3 bases and J by 4 bases, and 15 bases separated the two germline ends. CDR3 sequence reads: CASSLRALKSYGYTF. CDR3 DNA: TGTGCCAGCAGCTTGAGGGCCCTAAAAAGCTATGGCTACACCTTC.

This chain links TRBV7-2 with TRBJ1-2, with 8 bases aligning to TRBD1. Germline CDR1 reads SGHTA; CDR2 reads FQGNSA. Germline trimming cut 2 bases from V and 7 bases from J; bases unmatched to any gene: 9. The CDR3 is 15 amino acids. The CDR3 region is CASSLSQDRGRGYTF. CDR3 sequence (DNA): TGTGCCAGCAGCTTATCCCAAGACAGGGGACGTGGCTACACCTTC.

CDR3 DNA: TGTGCCAGCACAGGGGGCGTAGAGACCCAGTACTTC. It yields the protein CASTGGVETQYF. The V and J genes are TRBV28 and TRBJ2-5, with 8 bases aligning to TRBD1. The CDR3 runs to 12 residues. Per germline, CDR1 MDHEN and CDR2 SYDVKM. The ends lost 7 bases at V and 4 bases at J; junction bases unmatched: 2.

The chain couples TRBV18 to TRBJ2-7; TRBD1 matches at 8 bases. This CDR3 is built from 14 residues. Germline V gene data show CDR1 as KGHSH and CDR2 as LQKENI. Trimming removed 8 bases from V and 1 base from J; junction bases left unmatched: 7. CDR3 sequence (DNA): TGTGCCAGCAACCAGGGGGCTTCTTCCTACGAGCAGTACTTC. Amino acids: CASNQGASSYEQYF.

This clone came up once. This chain uses TRBV6-5 with TRBJ1-4; TRBD1 might be the D (5 bases). The length of the CDR3 is 14 residues. Trimming shortened V by 6 bases and J by 0 bases, and 8 bases separated the two germline ends. Germline assignment: CDR1 MNHEY and CDR2 SVGAGI. The DNA for the CDR3 is TGTGCCAGCAGACCGACAGCAACTAATGAAAAACTGTTTTTT. It codes for CASRPTATNEKLFF.